This T cell receptor (beta chain) is from a study of T cells after yellow fever vaccination (dated by TCRdb to the late 2010s). As for the study more broadly: The SMART-Seq v4 Ultra Low Input RNA kit was used to prepare libraries from fractions with low cell numbers. Blood was collected at multiple timepoints before and after primary and secondary immunization, and bulk PBMC replicates and cell subsets were isolated. The cohort comprised two healthy male donors, one aged 18 to 29 and one aged 30 to 39 years. To track T-cell clones before and after primary and booster YFV17D yellow fever vaccination, bulk TCR alpha and beta repertoires were sequenced longitudinally. On the study overall, not on this receptor specifically: The study included only two donors, which limits how far the findings can be generalized. The secondary T-cell response was weaker than the primary response but faster, peaking on day 5 instead of day 15. A small share of clonotypes occurred in both CD4 and CD8 compartments, likely arising from convergent recombination. Computational filtering was needed because FACS-sorted repertoires could contain abundant contaminating clonotypes from the bulk population. After the booster, most clones that had expanded after primary vaccination were detected again (roughly 96% of CD4 and roughly 86% of CD8), suggesting broad maintenance of memory.

Interpreted using the paper, the treatment or condition label stands for: live attenuated yellow fever vaccine strain. At every blood-draw timepoint, two biological replicates of bulk PBMCs were collected. A standard Ficoll-Paque protocol was used to isolate PBMCs from peripheral blood. TriZol was used to extract RNA from bulk PBMCs, CD4 and CD8 fractions, and dextramer-positive and dextramer-negative fractions. TCR cDNA was made using 5'RACE template switching, a step that added a universal primer site and unique molecular identifiers. cDNA synthesis was primed from both the TCR alpha and TCR beta constant segments. Libraries were amplified in two PCR steps, with sample barcodes and sequencing adapters added in the second step. Libraries were sequenced on Illumina HiSeq 2500 (2x100 bp) or NovaSeq (2x150 bp). Per the authors' processing: Demultiplexing of reads and collapsing into UMI consensus sequences were performed with MIGEC, and V(D)J alignment was carried out with MiXCR. Vaccine-responding clonotypes were identified with edgeR using replicate PBMC samples, with FDR below 0.01 and a log2 fold change above 5 up to day 15 being required. CD4 or CD8 identity was assigned to each bulk clonotype according to whether the clonotype was present at higher abundance in the sequenced CD4 repertoire or the sequenced CD8 repertoire. TCRdb reprocessing: public reads trimmed at Q25 with fastp, clones called with MiXCR, in-frame beta chains kept. Rows are unified per CDR3 protein, each entry keeping the most common DNA and genes. The V and J calls come from TCRdb's annotation, not from the publication. This sample holds 500,000 to 650,000 distinct CDR3 sequences; roughly 13% were observed only once. The ten largest clones capture 11% to 15% of the sample.

Per the germline V gene, SNHLY is the CDR1 and FYNNEI is the CDR2. The CDR3 numbers 14 residues from cysteine through phenylalanine. Just CDR3 DNA is preserved here, 42 bases in frame from base 1. Cut back by 8 bases and 0 bases, the V and J ends lie 12 bases apart. Concerning this clonotype itself: The antigen this receptor binds is unknown. No qualities accompany the bases; no much larger clone lies one base away.

The rearrangement combines TRBV2 with TRBJ2-3, with no confident D gene call. The sequence was collected from a man aged 25-45 years who received the YFV17D yellow fever vaccine. The sample consisted of PBMCs, taken on the day of the yellow fever booster vaccination. DNA sequence: TGTGCCAGCTTGCGTAGCTCTAGCACAGATACGCAGTATTTT. Translated, this is CASLRSSSTDTQYF. With the portions outside the CDR3 filled from the reference TRBV2 and TRBJ2-3 genes, the complete variable region becomes EPEVTQTPSHQVTQMGQEVILRCVPISNHLYFYWYRQILGQKVEFLVSFYNNEISEKSEIFDDQFSVERPDGSNFTLKIRSTKLEDSAMYFCASLRSSSTDTQYFGPGTRLTVL.